This TCR beta chain comes out of a study of shared clonotypes between healthy human individuals. In the case of this clone: Its antigen is not identified.

Using immunoSEQ multiplex PCR, the repertoire was profiled, and TCRdb retains in-frame clones only, with some absent. The sample lists some 2 million clones, 85% to 95% occurring once. The V segment lost 8 bases and the J segment 3 bases; nucleotides outside the gene matches: 7. This CDR3 has 13 amino acids. CDR1 and CDR2 (germline): SQVTM, ANQGSEA. Study-level findings and limits: Clonotype sharing across several donors was observed for around 5.1% of naive CD4 clonotypes. Generally, naive subsets came out with larger estimated richness than memory subsets.

The chain recombines TRBV29-1 with TRBJ2-7; 10 nucleotides agree with TRBD1. Specimen: naive CD4+ T cells sorted from blood. Subset specified: CD45RA+ positively selected. The receptor was isolated from a man aged 18 to 30 in good health. CDR3 sequence reads: CSYSRTGGYEQYF. The CDR3 DNA is TGCAGCTACTCTCGGACAGGGGGCTACGAGCAGTACTTC.